This record looks at one TCR beta chain sequence and its context. Its antigen is unidentified. TCRB transcripts that were expressed got sequenced, as all of the isolated RNA had been reverse transcribed. Sequencing was performed with immunoSEQ multiplex PCR; in TCRdb, only in-frame clones are kept and a portion is missing. Altogether 600,000 to 700,000 clones are present, around 15% being singletons, with the ten largest covering about 0.02%. The data belong to a study of beta chain features in type 1 diabetes. The study's findings and limits: Shorter TCRB CDR3s, moderately but significantly so, marked every one of the four CD4+ subsets in Type 1 diabetes patients.

V was clipped by 10 bases and J by 2 bases, with 19 bases between them. Germline V gives CDR1 MDHEN, CDR2 SYDVKM. The CDR3 sequence is 15 residues long. The TCR was taken from a man between 18 and 29 years old with type 1 diabetes. The chain links TRBV28 to TRBJ2-3, with D perhaps being TRBD1 or TRBD2 (6 bases each). Sequencing was done on a sample of naive CD4+ T cells from blood. CDR3: CATRGARGHTDTQYF. The CDR3, as DNA: TGTGCCACAAGGGGGGCTAGAGGTCACACAGATACGCAGTATTTT.